The text below deals with one TCR beta chain. The specificity of this receptor is unknown. Base quality data are lacking; no much larger clone is found one base away. For sequencing of the TCRbeta CDR3 region, genomic DNA was extracted from the sorted cells. The immunoSEQ Assay was used for sequencing of TCRbeta CDR3 regions. As stored in TCRdb, this immuneACCESS dataset retains in-frame rearrangements with V and J assigned. A fraction of the clones does not appear; measured against another copy, unresolved V genes explain less than half of the discrepancy, and the remainder lacks a known reason. Present in this sample are 50,000 to 80,000 clones, around 93% of which were seen just once. About 0.44% of the sample goes to the ten largest clones. The trial excluded patients who had a history of autoimmune disease or who were on systemic immunosuppression. Peripheral blood for TCR sequencing was drawn from every dose cohort at baseline, at cycle 4 day 1 and at cycle 7 day 1. Samples came from an open-label, multicenter, first-in-human phase I dose-escalation trial of ivuxolimab. Adults with locally advanced or metastatic head and neck squamous cell, hepatocellular, melanoma or renal cell carcinoma were enrolled in the trial. Before TCR sequencing, CD4+ T cells and CD8+ T cells from peripheral blood were sorted into separate populations.

This specimen belongs to a study of OX40 agonist ivuxolimab in advanced cancers. About the investigation overall: Ivuxolimab was an agonistic, fully human IgG2 monoclonal antibody directed against OX40 (CD134), a costimulatory receptor. Intravenous ivuxolimab was administered to patients every 2 weeks at six dose levels: 0.01, 0.1, 0.3, 1.5, 3 and 10 mg/kg. Of the approximately 50 patients in dose escalation, 19 had hepatocellular carcinoma, approximately 15 had melanoma, 9 had renal cell carcinoma and 9 had head and neck cancer. The dose-escalation cohort was roughly 80% male with a mean age of roughly 60 years, ranging from roughly 23 to 85. Prior anti-PD-1, anti-PD-L1 or anti-CTLA-4 therapy was permitted, and checkpoint inhibitors had been received by about 44% of dose-escalation patients. Partial responses occurred in three dose-escalation patients, of whom one had hepatocellular carcinoma and two had cutaneous melanoma. The purpose of peripheral TCRbeta sequencing was to test whether ivuxolimab changed TCR sequence diversity and led to clonal T-cell expansion. The monotherapy dose-escalation portion (N = 52 patients) of the phase I ivuxolimab trial is reported in the paper.

As encoded in the germline V gene, CDR1 is MRHNA while CDR2 is SNTAGT. The V end gives up 3 bases and the J end 5 bases, leaving 6 bases in the junction not matched to a gene. From the cysteine up to the phenylalanine, the CDR3 has a length of 15 residues. Just CDR3 DNA is preserved here, 45 bases in frame from base 1. What the study reported, not specific to this receptor: At doses from 0.1 to 3.0 mg/kg, clonal expansion was seen in both CD4+ and CD8+ blood T cells between baseline and week 6. Partial responders in the 0.1-3.0 mg/kg groups had among the lowest normalized peripheral clonal expansion, especially among CD8+ T cells. Low levels of normalized T-cell clonal expansion were also shown by some nonresponding patients. On average, CD8+ T cells showed more expanded clones than CD4+ T cells after ivuxolimab. Which antigens the clonally expanded peripheral T cells were specific for was not determined.

The rearrangement joined TRBV6-4 to TRBJ2-1; TRBD2 matches 8 bases in the middle. The sequenced sample was CD4+ or CD8+ T cells sorted from blood, obtained in a trial of the OX40 agonist ivuxolimab. The sequence was collected from an adult with an advanced solid tumor such as melanoma, head and neck, liver or kidney cancer. In nucleotides, the sequence is TGTGCCAGCAGTGAAATGGCGGGAGGAAACAATGAGCAGTTCTTC. This translates into CASSEMAGGNNEQFF.